The clone carrying this T cell receptor (beta chain) occurred many times. Antigen unknown. RNA transcripts gave rise to amplified TCR beta CDR3 regions. The TCR CDR3 was amplified in a first-round RT-PCR using the HTBI primer set. Each CDR3 protein is one row after TCRdb ran MiXCR on the multiplex PCR reads. This table has 500,000 to 750,000 distinct CDR3 sequences, 14% appearing once. This entry is derived from a study of T cells in Graves' hyperthyroidism and ophthalmopathy. There are 16 residues in the CDR3. V shed 1 base and J 4 bases; nucleotides not matched to a gene: 7. The germline V gene has CDR1 MNHEY and CDR2 SMNVEV (reference sequence). Study-level points and caveats: Also found in blood were most expanded thyroid clonotypes above 0.001. Ophthalmopathy was model-predicted a median around seven months pre-onset.

The sequenced sample was blood. The sequence derives from a woman aged 18-29 years with Graves' ophthalmopathy. This sequence joins TRBV27 and TRBJ1-5; TRBD1 aligns across 7 bases. The CDR3 region has the DNA TGTGCCAGCAGTTTATTACCGACAGGGCCTAATCAGCCCCAGCATTTT. This encodes CASSLLPTGPNQPQHF.